This T cell receptor (beta chain) was identified during a study of blood T cells in healthy people across ages. Samples each yielded at least 5 micrograms of total RNA. The germline CDR1 and CDR2 sequences are DFQATT and SNEGSKA (reference sequence). Trimming removed 7 bases at V and 2 bases at J, with 18 bases between. The CDR3 spans 15 residues. For the second PCR, which ran for about 7 to 12 cycles, a sample-barcoded 5' primer and a J-beta primer mix were used. Carrying 12 random nucleotides, a template-switch adaptor labeled each individual cDNA molecule. TCRdb itself ran the 5' RACE reads through MiXCR, one entry per CDR3 protein. The sample has about 1.7 million distinct CDR3 sequences, 25% to 30% seen once. Remarks on this clonotype: Antigen specificity is unknown.

General study results and limits: Diversity was estimated from one million T cells, and these estimates were considered underestimates. Naive CD4+ cells and diversity were both higher in long-lived donors than in aged donors.

Sequencing was performed on blood. This sequence joins TRBV20-1 and TRBJ2-1, with a weak D call TRBD2 (6 bases). The sequence was collected from a woman aged 25 to 45 in good health. CDR3 protein: CSVGGGRGPYNEQFF. The CDR3 DNA follows: TGCAGTGTTGGAGGTGGGCGGGGACCCTACAATGAGCAGTTCTTC.